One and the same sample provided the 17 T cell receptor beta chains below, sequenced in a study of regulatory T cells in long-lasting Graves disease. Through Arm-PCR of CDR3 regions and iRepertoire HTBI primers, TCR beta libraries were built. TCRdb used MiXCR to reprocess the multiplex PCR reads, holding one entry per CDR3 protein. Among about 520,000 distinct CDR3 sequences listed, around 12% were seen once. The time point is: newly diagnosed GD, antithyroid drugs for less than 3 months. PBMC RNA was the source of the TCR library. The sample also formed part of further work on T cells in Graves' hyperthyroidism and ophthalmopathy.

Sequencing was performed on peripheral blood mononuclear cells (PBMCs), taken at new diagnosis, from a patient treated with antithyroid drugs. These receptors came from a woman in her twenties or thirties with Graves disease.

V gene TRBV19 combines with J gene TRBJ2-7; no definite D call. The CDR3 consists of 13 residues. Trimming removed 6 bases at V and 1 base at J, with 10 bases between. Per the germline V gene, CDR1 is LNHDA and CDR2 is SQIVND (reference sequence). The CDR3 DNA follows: TGTGCCAGTAGAGAAGGCTCGTCCTACGAGCAGTACTTC. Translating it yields CASREGSSYEQYF.

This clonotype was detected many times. CDR3 loop: CALDRMNTEAFF. The CDR3, as DNA: TGTGCCTTGGACAGGATGAACACTGAAGCTTTCTTT. The chain joins TRBV30 to TRBJ1-1, with 7 bases matching TRBD1. There are 12 residues in the CDR3. The germline V gene encodes CDR1 GTSNPN and CDR2 SVGIG (reference sequence). The junction had 2 bases not matched to a gene; V was cut back by 7 bases and J by 0 bases.

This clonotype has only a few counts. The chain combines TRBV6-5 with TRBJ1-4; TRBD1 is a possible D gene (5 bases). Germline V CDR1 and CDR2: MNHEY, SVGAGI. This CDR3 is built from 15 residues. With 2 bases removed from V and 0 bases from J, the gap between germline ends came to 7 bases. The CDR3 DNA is TGTGCCAGCAGTTACGGGGGAACAACTAATGAAAAACTGTTTTTT. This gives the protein CASSYGGTTNEKLFF.

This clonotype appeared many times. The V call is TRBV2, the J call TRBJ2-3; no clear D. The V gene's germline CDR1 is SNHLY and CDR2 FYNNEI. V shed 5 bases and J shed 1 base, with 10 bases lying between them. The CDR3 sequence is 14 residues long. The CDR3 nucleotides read TGTGCCAGCAGTAATATGATCCGCACAGATACGCAGTATTTT. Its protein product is CASSNMIRTDTQYF.

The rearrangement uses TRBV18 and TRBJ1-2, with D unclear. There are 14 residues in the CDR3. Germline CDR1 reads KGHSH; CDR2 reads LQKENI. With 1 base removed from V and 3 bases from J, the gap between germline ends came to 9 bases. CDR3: CASSPRLLDYGYTF. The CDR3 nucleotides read TGTGCCAGCTCACCACGACTCCTGGACTATGGCTACACCTTC.

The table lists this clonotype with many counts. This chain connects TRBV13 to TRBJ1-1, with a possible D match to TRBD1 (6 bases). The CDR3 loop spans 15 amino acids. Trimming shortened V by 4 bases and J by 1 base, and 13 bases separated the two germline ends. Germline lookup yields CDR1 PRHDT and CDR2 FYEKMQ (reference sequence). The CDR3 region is CASSSHRVQNTEAFF. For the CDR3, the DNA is TGTGCCAGCAGCTCGCACAGGGTTCAGAACACTGAAGCTTTCTTT.

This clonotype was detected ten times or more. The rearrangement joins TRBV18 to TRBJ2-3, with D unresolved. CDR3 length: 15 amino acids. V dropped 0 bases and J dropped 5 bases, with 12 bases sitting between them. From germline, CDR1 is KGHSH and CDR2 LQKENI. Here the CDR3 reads CASSPPPGAEDTQYF. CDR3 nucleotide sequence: TGTGCCAGCTCACCACCTCCAGGTGCGGAAGATACGCAGTATTTT. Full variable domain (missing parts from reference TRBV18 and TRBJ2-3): NAGVMQNPRHLVRRRGQEARLRCSPMKGHSHVYWYRQLPEEGLKFMVYLQKENIIDESGMPKERFSAEFPKEGPSILRIQQVVRGDSAAYFCASSPPPGAEDTQYFGPGTRLTVL.

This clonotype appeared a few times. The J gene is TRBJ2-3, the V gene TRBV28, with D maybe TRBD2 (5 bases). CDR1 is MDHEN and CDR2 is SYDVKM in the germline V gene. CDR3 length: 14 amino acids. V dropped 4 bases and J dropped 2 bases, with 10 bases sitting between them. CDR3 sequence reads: CASSSPGLTDTQYF. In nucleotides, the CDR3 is TGTGCCAGCAGTTCTCCCGGACTCACAGATACGCAGTATTTT.

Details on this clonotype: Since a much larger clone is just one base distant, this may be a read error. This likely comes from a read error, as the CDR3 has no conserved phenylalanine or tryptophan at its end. The CDR3 sequence is CASSDRYEQYS. The CDR3 region has the DNA TGTGCCAGCTCGGACAGGTACGAGCAGTACTCC. The V and J genes are TRBV18 and TRBJ2-7, with 7 bases matching TRBD1. This CDR3 is 11 amino acids long. With 6 bases clipped from V and 4 bases from J, the junction kept 0 bases outside the gene matches. Germline-derived CDR1 and CDR2 are KGHSH and LQKENI.

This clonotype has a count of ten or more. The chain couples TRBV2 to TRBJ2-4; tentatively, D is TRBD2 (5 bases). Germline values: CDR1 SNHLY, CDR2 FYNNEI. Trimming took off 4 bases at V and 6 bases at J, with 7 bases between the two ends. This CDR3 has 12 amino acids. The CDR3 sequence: CASSGTVNIQYF. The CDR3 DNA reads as TGTGCCAGCAGTGGGACTGTAAACATTCAGTACTTC.

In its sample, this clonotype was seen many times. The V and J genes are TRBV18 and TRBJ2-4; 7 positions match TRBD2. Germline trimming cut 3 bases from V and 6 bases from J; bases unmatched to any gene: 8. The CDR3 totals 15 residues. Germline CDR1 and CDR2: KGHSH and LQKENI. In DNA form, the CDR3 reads TGTGCCAGCTCACCCAGCGGAGGGGAGGGAAACATTCAGTACTTC. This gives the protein CASSPSGGEGNIQYF.

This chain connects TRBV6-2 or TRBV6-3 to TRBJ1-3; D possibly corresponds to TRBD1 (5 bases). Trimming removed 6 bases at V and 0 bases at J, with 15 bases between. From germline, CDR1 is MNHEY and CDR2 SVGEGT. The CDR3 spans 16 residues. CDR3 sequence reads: CASSETGTYSGNTIYF. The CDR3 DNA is TGTGCCAGCAGCGAGACCGGGACCTACTCTGGAAACACCATATATTTT.

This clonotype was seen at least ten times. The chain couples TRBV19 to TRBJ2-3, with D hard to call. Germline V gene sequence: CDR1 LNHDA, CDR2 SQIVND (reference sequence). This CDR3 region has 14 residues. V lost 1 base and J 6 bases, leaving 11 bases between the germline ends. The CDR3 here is CASSIVTVEDTQYF. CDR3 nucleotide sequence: TGTGCCAGTAGTATAGTCACGGTGGAGGATACGCAGTATTTT.

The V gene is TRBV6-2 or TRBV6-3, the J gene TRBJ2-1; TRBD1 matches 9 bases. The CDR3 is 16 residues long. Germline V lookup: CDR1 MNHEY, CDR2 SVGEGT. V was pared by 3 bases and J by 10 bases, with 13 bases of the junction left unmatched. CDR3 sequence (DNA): TGTGCCAGCAGTTATTCTGGGACAGGGCTCACACCAGAGCAGTTCTTC. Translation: CASSYSGTGLTPEQFF.

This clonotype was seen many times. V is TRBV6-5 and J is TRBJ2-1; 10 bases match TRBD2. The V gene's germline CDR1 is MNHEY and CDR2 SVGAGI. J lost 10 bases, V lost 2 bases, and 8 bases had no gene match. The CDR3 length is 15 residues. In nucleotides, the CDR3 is TGTGCCAGCAGTTACGGGCTAGCGGGAGTCAACGAGCAGTTCTTC. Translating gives CASSYGLAGVNEQFF.

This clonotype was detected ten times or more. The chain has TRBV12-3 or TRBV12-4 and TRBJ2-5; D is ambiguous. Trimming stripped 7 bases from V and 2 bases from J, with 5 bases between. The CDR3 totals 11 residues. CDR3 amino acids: CASKQQETQYF. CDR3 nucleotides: TGTGCCAGCAAGCAGCAAGAGACCCAGTACTTC.

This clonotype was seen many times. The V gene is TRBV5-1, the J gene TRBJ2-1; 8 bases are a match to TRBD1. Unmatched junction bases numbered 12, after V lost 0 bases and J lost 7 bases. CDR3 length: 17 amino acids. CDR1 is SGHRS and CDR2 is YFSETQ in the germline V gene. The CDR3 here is CASSLDPDRVMLNEQFF. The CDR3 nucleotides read TGCGCCAGCAGCTTGGATCCGGACAGGGTGATGTTAAATGAGCAGTTCTTC.